This T cell receptor (beta chain) was sequenced for a study of CD8+ T cells in alopecia areata. The authors extracted RNA and reverse transcribed it into cDNA as the sequencing template. Produced via immunoSEQ multiplex PCR; TCRdb's table is partial and in-frame only. In the table there are around 270,000 clones, 55% to 75% of which are singletons. Treatment of the sample: oral pan-JAK inhibitor, 5-10 mg twice daily. V was clipped by 5 bases and J by 0 bases; unmatched bases: 13. Germline V CDR1 and CDR2: SEHNR, FQNEAQ (reference sequence). CDR3 size: 19 residues. Study findings and constraints: Shared TCR sequences were less clear between patients than in mice, possibly partly from HLA diversity.

This clone showed up just a few times. Its antigen is not known. This receptor was obtained from a human donor with alopecia areata. The chain recombines TRBV7-9 with TRBJ2-1, with 10 bases identical to TRBD2. The sequencing here drew on CD4+ T cells sorted from blood, taken at week 24, from a patient treated with tofacitinib. In DNA, the CDR3 is TGTGCCAGCAGCCCCCGGAATAGCGGGGGGACTAGCTCCTACAATGAGCAGTTCTTC. The encoded protein is CASSPRNSGGTSSYNEQFF.